What follows describes a single TCR beta chain. No antigen is known for it. CD4+ naive, central memory, regulatory and stem cell-like memory cells were sorted via CD45RO/CCR7/CD25/CD127/CD95/CD27. Each sorted fraction was over 95% pure. The isolated RNA, all of it, was reverse transcribed, so expressed TCRB transcripts were what got sequenced. Assay: immunoSEQ multiplex PCR; the TCRdb copy retains only in-frame clones and omits some. The table lists a few hundred thousand clones, less than 15% of them singletons. Trimming removed 7 bases at V and 1 base at J, with 10 bases between. CDR1 SQVTM and CDR2 ANQGSEA come from the germline V gene. The CDR3 runs 12 residues. The data were obtained in a study of beta chain features in type 1 diabetes. Turning to the study itself: Patients and healthy donors were similar in age, gender and cell yields. Study observations and caveats: Significant though moderate, a shortening of TCRB CDR3s appeared in all four CD4+ subsets of Type 1 diabetes patients. In the patient group, naive, central memory and Treg TCRB repertoires seemed more alike than in the healthy donor group.

The sequenced sample consisted of naive CD4+ T cells from blood. The rearrangement uses TRBV29-1 and TRBJ1-1, with D perhaps TRBD1 (6 bases). This sequence was found in a woman under 30 with type 1 diabetes. For the CDR3, the DNA is TGCAGCGCCCGGACAGCGAACACTGAAGCTTTCTTT. Its translation is CSARTANTEAFF. Drawing the rest from reference TRBV29-1 and TRBJ1-1, the complete variable domain is SAVISQKPSRDICQRGTSLTIQCQVDSQVTMMFWYRQQPGQSLTLIATANQGSEATYESGFVIDKFPISRPNLTFSTLTVSNMSPEDSSIYLCSARTANTEAFFGQGTRLTVV.